This T cell receptor (beta chain) was obtained from a study of blood T cell repertoires in COVID-19. Across the study: Material from acute and convalescent COVID-19 was sourced from the United States, Italy and Spain. PBMCs, B-cell-depleted T cells, or T cells were the source of the cDNA or gDNA that made up the material.

Assay: immunoSEQ multiplex PCR; the TCRdb copy retains only in-frame clones and omits some. The profile covers roughly 330,000 clones, with roughly nine tenths appearing a single time and 5% to 7% taken by the ten largest. Germline V CDR1 and CDR2: LGHNT, FRNRAP. CDR3 length: 13 amino acids. Trimming left V 1 base short and J 10 bases short, with 11 bases between. Sequencing was carried out using peripheral blood. This sequence was found in a man between 18 and 35 years old who had recovered from COVID-19. The V call is TRBV12-5, the J call TRBJ1-5, with no clear D. The CDR3 DNA follows: TGTGCTAGTGGTTTGGGGGCCCACACACCCCAGCATTTT. It codes for CASGLGAHTPQHF. The entire variable domain, with the rest obtained from reference TRBV12-5 and TRBJ1-5, is as follows: DARVTQTPRHKVTEMGQEVTMRCQPILGHNTVFWYRQTMMQGLELLAYFRNRAPLDDSGMPKDRFSAEMPDATLATLKIQPSEPRDSAVYFCASGLGAHTPQHFGDGTRLSIL.